Listed below are T cell receptor beta chains from one sample, sequenced in a study of blood T cell repertoires in COVID-19. The repertoire was sequenced with immunoSEQ multiplex PCR; TCRdb's copy has only in-frame clones and lacks some. Of about 180,000 clones listed, 70% to 90% are singletons. Sequencing was performed on peripheral blood. The origin of the receptors is a human donor with active or convalescent COVID-19. The donor label of this sample is uncertain. Both conserved end residues are part of each CDR3. Each record gives: D gene, clone size, V gene, J gene, CDR3 protein, CDR3 DNA. The D gene is left open where the match is weak. Clone size is shown for a subset of rows, as once, few, many or a class of expanded clone.

TRBD1	few	TRBV2	TRBJ1-6	CASSRPGTVNSPLHF	TGTGCCAGCAGCCGACCCGGGACAGTAAATTCACCCCTCCACTTT
TRBD1	NA	TRBV18	TRBJ1-1	CASSPGTGGMNTEAFF	TGTGCCAGCTCACCAGGGACAGGAGGCATGAACACTGAAGCTTTCTTT
TRBD2	NA	TRBV3-1/TRBV3-2	TRBJ2-1	CASTRFSGNNEQFF	TGTGCCAGCACCCGGTTTAGCGGGAACAATGAGCAGTTCTTC
TRBD1	NA	TRBV9	TRBJ1-1	CASSVGRGDTEAFF	TGTGCCAGCAGCGTAGGCAGGGGGGACACTGAAGCTTTCTTT
TRBD1	few	TRBV9	TRBJ2-5	CASSVMDRGLGTQYF	TGTGCCAGCAGCGTTATGGACAGGGGGCTAGGGACCCAGTACTTC
TRBD2	NA	TRBV10-2	TRBJ2-5	CASSSTSGGAQGKTQYF	TGCGCCAGCAGCTCAACTAGCGGGGGGGCCCAAGGGAAGACCCAGTACTTC
NA	NA	TRBV19	TRBJ2-3	CATLLPGVGTQYF	TGTGCCACCCTACTGCCCGGGGTTGGTACGCAGTATTTT
NA	NA	TRBV28	TRBJ1-2	CASLRDYGYTF	TGTGCCAGCCTCAGGGACTATGGCTACACCTTC
TRBD1	NA	TRBV5-1	TRBJ1-1	CASSPGQGFEAFF	TGCGCCAGCAGCCCGGGACAGGGGTTTGAAGCTTTCTTT
NA	NA	TRBV2	TRBJ1-1	CASMAEMNTEAFF	TGTGCCAGCATGGCAGAAATGAACACTGAAGCTTTCTTT
TRBD1	NA	TRBV7-3	TRBJ1-6	CASSHGQGEDSPLHF	TGTGCCAGCAGCCACGGACAGGGAGAGGATTCACCCCTCCACTTT
TRBD1	NA	TRBV24-1	TRBJ2-3	CATSIGTGGVDTQYF	TGTGCCACCAGTATCGGGACAGGGGGAGTAGATACGCAGTATTTT
TRBD1	few	TRBV29-1	TRBJ1-2	CSVTTGVGYTF	TGCAGCGTAACCACAGGGGTTGGCTACACCTTC
NA	NA	TRBV28	TRBJ1-5	CASSSPVGSNQPQHF	TGTGCCAGCAGTTCCCCCGTCGGGAGCAATCAGCCCCAGCATTTT
TRBD1	NA	TRBV29-1	TRBJ1-2	CSVEFGTGTIGYTF	TGCAGCGTTGAATTCGGGACAGGAACGATTGGCTACACCTTC
TRBD2	few	TRBV10-2	TRBJ2-7	CASSEVTRLAYEQYF	TGCGCCAGCAGTGAGGTCACCAGACTAGCGTACGAGCAGTACTTC
NA	NA	TRBV7-8	TRBJ2-7	CASSPNPSGPYEQYF	TGTGCCAGCAGCCCAAACCCCTCAGGTCCCTACGAGCAGTACTTC
NA	NA	TRBV7-9	TRBJ2-3	CASSLLSPTDTQYF	TGTGCCAGCAGTTTACTCAGTCCGACAGATACGCAGTATTTT
NA	NA	TRBV2	TRBJ1-4	CASSEIGWRGNEKLFF	TGTGCCAGCAGTGAAATCGGGTGGCGAGGTAATGAAAAACTGTTTTTT
TRBD1	NA	TRBV5-6	TRBJ1-2	CASSEDRADGYTF	TGTGCCAGCAGCGAGGACAGGGCTGATGGCTACACCTTC
TRBD1	NA	TRBV6-2/TRBV6-3	TRBJ1-6	CASSNGQGSSPLHF	TGTGCCAGCAGTAACGGACAGGGGAGCTCACCCCTCCACTTT
NA	NA	TRBV3-1/TRBV3-2	TRBJ1-1	CASSQGLNTEAFF	TGTGCCAGCAGCCAAGGGCTGAACACTGAAGCTTTCTTT
NA	NA	TRBV7-6	TRBJ1-2	CASSLVEFGGGYTF	TGTGCCAGCAGCTTAGTGGAGTTCGGGGGTGGCTACACCTTC
TRBD1	once	TRBV6-6	TRBJ1-2	CASTIVQGGGYTF	TGTGCCAGCACAATCGTACAGGGGGGCGGCTACACCTTC
NA	NA	TRBV19	TRBJ2-3	CASSIGGPSTDTQYF	TGTGCCAGTAGTATTGGAGGGCCTAGCACAGATACGCAGTATTTT
TRBD1	NA	TRBV27	TRBJ2-1	CASSLQWTGRRNEQFF	TGTGCCAGCAGTCTCCAATGGACAGGGCGTAGGAATGAGCAGTTCTTC
TRBD2	NA	TRBV3-1/TRBV3-2	TRBJ2-6	CASSPRTSGGATGANVLTF	TGTGCCAGCAGCCCCCGGACTAGCGGGGGGGCCACTGGGGCCAACGTCCTGACTTTC
NA	NA	TRBV20-1	TRBJ1-1	CSASLVGAGVNTEAFF	TGCAGTGCCAGTCTTGTGGGGGCCGGAGTTAACACTGAAGCTTTCTTT
NA	NA	TRBV6-5	TRBJ1-1	CASSLRGTNEAFF	TGTGCCAGCAGTCTGAGGGGGACCAATGAAGCTTTCTTT
TRBD1	NA	TRBV4-3	TRBJ2-7	CASSHHGQGPYEQYF	TGCGCCAGCAGCCATCACGGACAGGGACCCTACGAGCAGTACTTC
TRBD2	NA	TRBV7-2	TRBJ2-3	CASSSQLMGGGSYF	TGTGCCAGCAGCTCCCAGTTGATGGGGGGGGGATCGTATTTT
NA	once	TRBV4-3	TRBJ1-4	CASSQPGTGGEKLFF	TGCGCCAGCAGCCAGCCCGGGACTGGAGGCGAAAAACTGTTTTTT
TRBD2	NA	TRBV6-6	TRBJ2-1	CASSQGLAGGAYNEQFF	TGTGCCAGCAGTCAGGGACTAGCGGGAGGTGCCTACAATGAGCAGTTCTTC
NA	NA	TRBV2	TRBJ2-5	CASRGRTHQETQYF	TGTGCCAGCAGGGGGAGGACCCATCAAGAGACCCAGTACTTC
TRBD2	NA	TRBV9	TRBJ2-1	CASSVTGTSYNEQFF	TGTGCCAGCAGCGTAACCGGGACTAGCTACAATGAGCAGTTCTTC
NA	NA	TRBV4-2	TRBJ1-2	CASSQDRGTHLYGYTF	TGTGCCAGCAGCCAAGATCGGGGGACCCACCTTTATGGCTACACCTTC
NA	few	TRBV7-2	TRBJ1-1	CASSLRTIQNTEAFF	TGTGCCAGCAGCTTAAGGACAATACAGAACACTGAAGCTTTCTTT
TRBD2	NA	TRBV29-1	TRBJ2-5	CSGVLAVAPAPETQYF	TGCAGCGGGGTACTAGCGGTCGCCCCGGCCCCAGAGACCCAGTACTTC
NA	NA	TRBV27	TRBJ1-1	CASSLLWKEGMNTEAFF	TGTGCCAGCAGTTTATTATGGAAGGAGGGGATGAACACTGAAGCTTTCTTT
TRBD2	NA	TRBV7-9	TRBJ2-1	CASSPLGVSGRLVQFF	TGTGCCAGCAGCCCTCTAGGTGTTAGCGGGAGGTTGGTACAGTTCTTC